Presented here are 23 T cell receptor beta chains from one specimen sequenced in a study of CD8+CD57+ T cells in acquired aplastic anemia. Genomic DNA constituted the template upon which TCR beta VDJ and CDR3 profiling was performed. TCRdb ran MiXCR on the reads and lists one entry per CDR3 protein. The sample carries 150,000 to 200,000 distinct CDR3 sequences, less than 50% recorded once. The sequenced patients had an expansion of CD8+CD57+ cells seen by flow cytometry. The material sequenced was sorted CD4+, CD8+, or CD8+CD57+ T cells (not recorded which) from PBMCs. These receptors came from a human donor with aplastic anemia.

Many counts were recorded for this clonotype. This rearrangement joins TRBV15 to TRBJ2-1; 10 nucleotides agree with TRBD2. In germline, CDR1 is LNHNV, CDR2 YYDKDF (reference sequence). Unmatched junction bases numbered 5, after V lost 1 base and J lost 5 bases. The CDR3 covers 16 residues. The CDR3 loop reads CATSRAIGLADNEQFF. In DNA, the CDR3 is TGTGCCACCAGCAGAGCGATTGGACTAGCGGACAATGAGCAGTTCTTC.

The chain has TRBV9 and TRBJ2-7; D could derive from TRBD1 or TRBD2 (5 bases each). CDR3 length equals 15 residues. The germline V gene has CDR1 SGDLS and CDR2 YYNGEE. Trimming removed 4 bases at V and 4 bases at J, with 18 bases between. CDR3 nucleotide sequence: TGTGCCAGCAGCCTTGCCGGGACCGGCATGTACGAGCAGTACTTC. It encodes CASSLAGTGMYEQYF.

The chain has TRBV7-4 and TRBJ2-1, with D perhaps TRBD2 (5 bases). This CDR3 comprises 16 residues. In germline, CDR1 is SGHVT, CDR2 SQSDAQ. The germline V and J ends were trimmed by 5 bases and 2 bases, with 16 bases remaining between them. The CDR3 protein is CASSLDLVGTYNEQFF. Here the CDR3 DNA reads TGTGCCAGCAGCCTGGACTTGGTCGGCACCTACAATGAGCAGTTCTTC.

The chain combines TRBV5-8 with TRBJ2-7, with TRBD2 matching 13 bases. With 6 bases clipped from V and 7 bases from J, the junction kept 7 bases outside the gene matches. The CDR3 is made up of 14 amino acids. Germline values: CDR1 SGHTS, CDR2 YDEGEE. CDR3 region: CASTGTSGAREQYF. DNA for the CDR3: TGTGCCAGCACCGGGACTAGCGGGGCCCGGGAGCAGTACTTC.

The chain is built from TRBV24-1 and TRBJ2-4; 9 bases are shared with TRBD1. This CDR3 region has 16 residues. Unmatched junction bases numbered 9, after V lost 3 bases and J lost 7 bases. Germline loops: CDR1 KGHDR, CDR2 SFDVKD. The CDR3 nucleotides read TGTGCCACCAGTGATGCTGGGGGACAGGGTCTCAACATTCAGTACTTC. Protein: CATSDAGGQGLNIQYF.

The chain recombines TRBV6-1 with TRBJ1-6, with 10 bases fitting TRBD1. Unmatched junction bases numbered 6, after V lost 6 bases and J lost 7 bases. The CDR3 loop spans 15 amino acids. Germline-derived CDR1 and CDR2 are MNHNS and SASEGT. The CDR3, as DNA: TGTGCCAGCAGGAAACCGACAGGGGGCAATTCACCCCTCCACTTT. It encodes CASRKPTGGNSPLHF.

This clonotype turned up a few times. The genes are TRBV7-9 and TRBJ1-1, with D possibly being TRBD1 (5 bases). CDR1 SEHNR and CDR2 FQNEAQ come from the germline V gene (reference sequence). The length of the CDR3 is 15 residues. V lost 1 base to trimming and J lost 4 bases, with 13 bases between them. CDR3 protein: CASSLGFGGVTEAFF. CDR3 DNA: TGTGCCAGCAGCTTAGGGTTTGGAGGGGTCACTGAAGCTTTCTTT.

This clonotype was recorded many times. CDR3 amino acids: CASGRETQYF. The CDR3 DNA sequence: TGTGCGTCGGGCAGAGAGACCCAGTACTTC. V and J are TRBV5-4 and TRBJ2-5; D unclear. The CDR3 consists of 10 residues. Germline V CDR1 and CDR2: SGHNT, YYREEE (reference sequence).

This clonotype was counted ten times or more. The chain links TRBV19 to TRBJ2-7; TRBD1 agrees at 9 bases. CDR1 and CDR2 (germline): LNHDA, SQIVND (reference sequence). J lost 6 bases, V lost 5 bases, and 5 bases had no gene match. The CDR3 is made up of 13 amino acids. CDR3 amino acids: CASSFDRGSEQYF. The CDR3 nucleotides are TGTGCCAGTAGTTTCGACAGGGGGAGCGAGCAGTACTTC.

The gene calls are TRBV15 and TRBJ1-2; D unresolved. Per germline, CDR1 LNHNV and CDR2 YYDKDF (reference sequence). V was clipped by 0 bases and J by 0 bases, with 8 bases between them. CDR3 length equals 15 residues. For the CDR3, the DNA is TGTGCCACCAGCAGAGAAGGAATTGCTAACTATGGCTACACCTTC. It encodes CATSREGIANYGYTF.

V is TRBV19 and J is TRBJ2-1; no definite D call. V was trimmed by 3 bases and J by 0 bases, leaving 9 bases between them. CDR1 and CDR2 from the germline V gene are LNHDA and SQIVND (reference sequence). This CDR3 is built from 15 residues. The CDR3 spells CASSMMRSSYNEQFF. The CDR3 bases are TGTGCCAGTAGTATGATGCGGAGCTCCTACAATGAGCAGTTCTTC.

In this sample, this clonotype turned up many times. The gene calls are TRBV12-5 and TRBJ2-3; 10 bases are a match to TRBD2. V shed 7 bases, J shed 4 bases, and the junction held 8 bases outside the gene matches. Germline lookup yields CDR1 LGHNT and CDR2 FRNRAP. The CDR3 has 15 residues. The CDR3 loop reads CASVLSGGVSDTQYF. The CDR3 bases are TGTGCTAGTGTCCTGAGCGGGGGGGTGTCAGATACGCAGTATTTT.

This clonotype was recorded many times. The V and J genes are TRBV12-3 or TRBV12-4 and TRBJ1-1; D might be TRBD1 (6 bases). Between the trimmed V and J ends, which lost 6 bases and 3 bases, there was a span of 14 bases. There are 14 residues in the CDR3. As DNA, the CDR3 is TGTGCCAGCAGCGCTAAGGGGGGCTACACTGAAGCTTTCTTT. The encoded protein is CASSAKGGYTEAFF.

This clonotype was detected many times. J is TRBJ1-5 and V is TRBV20-1; tentatively, D is TRBD1 (5 bases). The V and J ends lost 3 bases and 4 bases respectively, with 7 bases between them. Germline loops: CDR1 DFQATT, CDR2 SNEGSKA (reference sequence). The CDR3 consists of 12 residues. The DNA of the CDR3 is TGCAGTGCTAGGGGGGAAAATCAGCCCCAGCATTTT. This translates into CSARGENQPQHF.

In DNA, the CDR3 is TGTGCCAAGGGGCCGCAACCCTATGGCTACACCTTC. The encoded protein is CAKGPQPYGYTF. This chain joins TRBV7-8 and TRBJ1-2, with TRBD1 as a possible D gene (5 bases). The CDR3 runs to 12 residues. V lost 10 bases and J 4 bases, leaving 13 bases between the germline ends. Germline V gives CDR1 SGHVS, CDR2 FQNEAQ.

The chain couples TRBV7-6 to TRBJ2-3, with 10 bases aligning to TRBD2. CDR3 length: 16 residues. CDR1 and CDR2 from the germline V gene are SGHVS and FNYEAQ. V was clipped by 1 base and J by 4 bases; unmatched bases: 5. The DNA of the CDR3 is TGTGCCAGCAGCTTAGACCCTAGCGGGGGATCAGATACGCAGTATTTT. This codes for CASSLDPSGGSDTQYF.

This clonotype has only a few counts. The gene calls are TRBV27 and TRBJ1-4; 7 bases agree with TRBD1. Per the germline V gene, CDR1 is MNHEY and CDR2 is SMNVEV (reference sequence). The CDR3 spans 15 residues. V trimming: 0 bases; J trimming: 7 bases; junction bases outside the gene matches: 5. The CDR3 loop is CASSLSGRGVEKLFF. The DNA for the CDR3 is TGTGCCAGCAGTTTATCGGGCAGGGGGGTTGAAAAACTGTTTTTT.

Many counts were recorded for this clonotype. V usage is TRBV6-1 and J usage is TRBJ2-5; weak D call: TRBD2 (7 bases). This CDR3 has 15 amino acids. V was clipped by 10 bases and J by 5 bases, with 23 bases between them. From germline, CDR1 is MNHNS and CDR2 SASEGT. The CDR3 loop reads CATGEGGGPRETQYF. The CDR3 DNA reads as TGTGCCACCGGAGAAGGGGGAGGGCCGCGGGAGACCCAGTACTTC.

This clonotype was seen many times. The V gene is TRBV5-1, the J gene TRBJ2-7, with D hard to call. This CDR3 contains 14 residues. Per germline, CDR1 SGHRS and CDR2 YFSETQ. V lost 5 bases and J lost 0, with 12 bases in between. DNA for the CDR3: TGCGCCAGCAGGCCGGACGGAGCCTCCTACGAGCAGTACTTC. This gives the protein CASRPDGASYEQYF.

The chain combines TRBV7-2 with TRBJ2-7; no clear D gene. Trimming cost V 4 bases and J 5 bases, with 6 bases left between them. Germline CDR1 SGHTA, CDR2 FQGNSA. The CDR3 spans 11 residues. CDR3 DNA sequence: TGTGCCAGCAGCTACACCGACGAGCAGTACTTC. Translated: CASSYTDEQYF. The full variable domain, its missing parts supplied by reference TRBV7-2 and TRBJ2-7, is GAGVSQSPSNKVTEKGKDVELRCDPISGHTALYWYRQSLGQGLEFLIYFQGNSAPDKSGLPSDRFSAERTGGSVSTLTIQRTQQEDSAVYLCASSYTDEQYFGPGTRLTVT.

This sequence joins TRBV14 and TRBJ1-2; possibly TRBD1 for D (5 bases). Germline V gives CDR1 SGHDN, CDR2 FVKESK. This CDR3 is 14 amino acids long. The germline V and J ends were trimmed by 5 bases and 3 bases, with 13 bases remaining between them. The CDR3 is CASSAWGNHYGYTF. Here the CDR3 DNA reads TGTGCCAGCAGCGCATGGGGGAACCACTATGGCTACACCTTC.

This chain connects TRBV29-1 to TRBJ2-7; TRBD2 might be the D (6 bases). V lost 8 bases, J lost 5 bases, and 19 bases lay in between. This CDR3 spans 13 amino acids. Per the germline V gene, CDR1 is SQVTM and CDR2 is ANQGSEA. The CDR3 loop is CSLGGSGFHEQYF. The DNA for the CDR3 is TGCAGCCTTGGGGGGTCGGGGTTCCACGAGCAGTACTTC.

This chain joins TRBV20-1 and TRBJ1-2; 8 positions match TRBD1. Germline CDR1 is DFQATT and CDR2 is SNEGSKA (reference sequence). Trimming at V came to 3 bases and at J to 2 bases, leaving 8 bases not matched to a gene. The CDR3 covers 15 residues. The CDR3 region is CSASGAGGWNYGYTF. For the CDR3, the DNA is TGCAGTGCTAGTGGGGCAGGGGGCTGGAACTATGGCTACACCTTC.